This T cell receptor beta chain was captured in a study of blood T cell repertoires in COVID-19. Study as a whole: Samples of COVID-19 (acute and convalescent) were obtained from the United States, Italy and Spain. PBMCs, B-cell-depleted T cells, or T cells were the source of the cDNA or gDNA that made up the material.

Per the authors' pipeline: Amplification from reference gene primers served as the basis for estimated nucleated cell counts. Method: immunoSEQ multiplex PCR; TCRdb's copy keeps in-frame clones and lacks some. The V and J calls and clone size are taken from that table; D and trimming were inferred from the DNA. The repertoire holds about 140,000 clones, with roughly four fifths as singletons. CDR1 and CDR2 from the germline V gene are SGHNT and YYREEE (reference sequence). Deletions cut 7 bases from V and 8 bases from J, with 12 bases between. The CDR3 is made up of 12 amino acids. The chain links TRBV5-4 to TRBJ1-4; D not certain. The sample comprised peripheral blood. This receptor was obtained from a woman of 80 years or more with active or convalescent COVID-19. In DNA form, the CDR3 reads TGTGCCAGCGGAGGTTTTGGGGAAAAACTGTTTTTT. It yields the protein CASGGFGEKLFF.